Below are 9 T cell receptor beta chains sequenced from a single sample in a study of T cells in Graves' hyperthyroidism and ophthalmopathy. TCR beta CDR3 sequences were amplified from RNA transcripts. HTBI primers were used for first-round RT-PCR of the TCR CDR3. TCRdb called the multiplex PCR reads again in MiXCR, with one record for every CDR3 protein. The sample has hundreds of thousands of distinct CDR3 sequences; 13% are singletons. The sample was blood. The receptor set was obtained from a woman under 30 with Graves' hyperthyroidism.

This clonotype was observed a handful of times. This chain uses TRBV19 with TRBJ2-5; tentatively, D is TRBD2 (5 bases). Per germline, CDR1 LNHDA and CDR2 SQIVND (reference sequence). Trimming cost V 6 bases and J 3 bases, with 11 bases left between them. This CDR3 spans 13 amino acids. As DNA, the CDR3 is TGTGCCAGTAGCACCGGACTGGAAGAGACCCAGTACTTC. It encodes CASSTGLEETQYF.

This clonotype was seen repeatedly, ten times or more. V gene TRBV28 combines with J gene TRBJ2-7; 10 nucleotides align to TRBD2. CDR3 size: 17 residues. V gave up 4 bases and J gave up 1 base; unmatched junction bases: 10. The germline V gene encodes CDR1 MDHEN and CDR2 SYDVKM. CDR3 region: CASSSPFTSGESYEQYF. CDR3 nucleotide sequence: TGTGCCAGCAGTTCCCCGTTTACTAGCGGGGAGTCCTACGAGCAGTACTTC.

The chain carries TRBV9 and TRBJ2-2; D perhaps matches TRBD2 (5 bases). The CDR3 runs 19 residues. V lost 0 bases and J lost 6, with 24 bases in between. From germline, CDR1 is SGDLS and CDR2 YYNGEE. The CDR3 reads CASSVATHLGSPQSGELFF. The DNA for the CDR3 is TGTGCCAGCAGCGTAGCTACTCACCTTGGGAGTCCTCAGTCCGGGGAGCTGTTTTTT.

This clonotype was found many times. This chain connects TRBV2 to TRBJ1-6; D remains unclear. The CDR3 spans 14 residues. V shed 4 bases and J shed 8 bases, with 12 bases lying between them. Germline CDR1 SNHLY, CDR2 FYNNEI. The CDR3 sequence: CASSGGNQYSPLHF. The CDR3 nucleotides are TGTGCCAGCAGTGGAGGGAACCAGTATTCACCCCTCCACTTT.

The chain employs TRBV6-4 and TRBJ1-6; D might be TRBD1 (6 bases). With 4 bases removed from V and 7 bases from J, the gap between germline ends came to 20 bases. The CDR3 contains 17 residues. CDR1 MRHNA and CDR2 SNTAGT come from the germline V gene. The CDR3 reads CASSVPARGGANSPLHF. The CDR3 coding sequence is TGTGCCAGCAGTGTCCCCGCGCGGGGGGGGGCGAATTCACCCCTCCACTTT.

This clonotype showed up many times. The CDR3 DNA is TGTGCCAGCAGTCGGACTCTCGGGGCTGATACGCAGTATTTT. This translates into CASSRTLGADTQYF. The chain uses TRBV6-2 or TRBV6-3 and TRBJ2-3, with D perhaps matching TRBD1 or TRBD2 (5 bases each). The ends were cut back, 5 bases at V and 6 bases at J, with 15 bases in the middle. Germline CDR1 reads MNHEY; CDR2 reads SVGEGT. The CDR3 is 14 residues long.

The gene calls are TRBV6-1 and TRBJ2-3, with D perhaps TRBD1 (5 bases). The germline V gene encodes CDR1 MNHNS and CDR2 SASEGT. V lost 5 bases and J 5 bases, leaving 14 bases between the germline ends. This CDR3 is built from 14 residues. CDR3 bases: TGTGCCAGCAGTTCTCAAGGGGCCCAAGATACGCAGTATTTT. Its protein is CASSSQGAQDTQYF.

This clonotype was observed many times. This chain connects TRBV28 to TRBJ1-6, with D perhaps TRBD1 (6 bases). Germline loops: CDR1 MDHEN, CDR2 SYDVKM. There are 13 residues in the CDR3. The V and J ends lost 6 bases and 10 bases respectively, with 13 bases between them. The DNA for the CDR3 is TGTGCCAGCAGGCAGGGACATCGATCACCCCTCCACTTT. Protein sequence: CASRQGHRSPLHF.

This clonotype was seen at least ten times. The V and J genes are TRBV29-1 and TRBJ2-7, with 7 bases matching TRBD1. V trimming: 1 base; J trimming: 4 bases; junction bases outside the gene matches: 13. There are 16 residues in the CDR3. Germline values: CDR1 SQVTM, CDR2 ANQGSEA. DNA for the CDR3: TGCAGCGTTGAAGGTGGAGGTAGGGACAGAGCTTACGAGCAGTACTTC. Protein product: CSVEGGGRDRAYEQYF.